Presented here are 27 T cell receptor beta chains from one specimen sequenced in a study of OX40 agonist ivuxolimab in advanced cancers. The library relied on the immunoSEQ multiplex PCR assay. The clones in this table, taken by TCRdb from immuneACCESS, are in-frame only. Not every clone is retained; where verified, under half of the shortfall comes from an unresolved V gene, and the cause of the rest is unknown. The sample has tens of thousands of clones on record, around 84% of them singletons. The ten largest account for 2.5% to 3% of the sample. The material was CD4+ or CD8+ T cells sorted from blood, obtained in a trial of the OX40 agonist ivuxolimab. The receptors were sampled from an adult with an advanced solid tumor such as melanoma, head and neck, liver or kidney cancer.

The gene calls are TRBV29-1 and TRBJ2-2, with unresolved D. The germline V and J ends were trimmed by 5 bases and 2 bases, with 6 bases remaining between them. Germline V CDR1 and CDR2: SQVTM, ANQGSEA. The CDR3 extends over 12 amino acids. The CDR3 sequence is CSVYTNTGELFF. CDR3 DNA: TGCAGCGTTTACACCAACACCGGGGAGCTGTTTTTT.

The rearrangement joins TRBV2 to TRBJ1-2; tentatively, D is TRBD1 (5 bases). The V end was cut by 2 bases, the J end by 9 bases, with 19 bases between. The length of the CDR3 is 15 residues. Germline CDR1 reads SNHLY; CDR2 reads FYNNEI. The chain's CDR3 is CASSEWGTILRSYTF. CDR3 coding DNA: TGTGCCAGCAGTGAATGGGGGACGATCCTCAGGAGCTACACCTTC.

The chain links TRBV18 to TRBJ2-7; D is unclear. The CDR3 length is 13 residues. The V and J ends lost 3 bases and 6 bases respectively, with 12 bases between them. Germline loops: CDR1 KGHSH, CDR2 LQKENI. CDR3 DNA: TGTGCCAGCTCACCCCCAGCTCGGTCCGAGCAGTACGTC. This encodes CASSPPARSEQYV.

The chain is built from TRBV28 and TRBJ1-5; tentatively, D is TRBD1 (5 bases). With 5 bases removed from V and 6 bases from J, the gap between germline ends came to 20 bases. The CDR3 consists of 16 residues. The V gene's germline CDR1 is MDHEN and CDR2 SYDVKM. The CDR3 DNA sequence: TGTGCCAGCAGTACCGTTGTCGGACATAACGGTCAGCCCCAGCATTTT. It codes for CASSTVVGHNGQPQHF.

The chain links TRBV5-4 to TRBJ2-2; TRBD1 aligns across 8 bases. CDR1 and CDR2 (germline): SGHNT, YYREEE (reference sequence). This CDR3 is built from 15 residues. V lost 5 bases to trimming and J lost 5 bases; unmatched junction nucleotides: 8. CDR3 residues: CASRTGAVGTGELFF. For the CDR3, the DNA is TGTGCCAGCAGGACAGGGGCCGTTGGGACCGGGGAGCTGTTTTTT.

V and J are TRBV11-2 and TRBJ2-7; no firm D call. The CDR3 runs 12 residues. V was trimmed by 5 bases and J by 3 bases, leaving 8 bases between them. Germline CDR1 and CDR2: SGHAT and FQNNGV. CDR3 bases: TGTGCCAGCAGCCAGGACGGCTACGAGCAGTACTTC. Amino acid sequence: CASSQDGYEQYF. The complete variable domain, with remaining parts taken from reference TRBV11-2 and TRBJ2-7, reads EAGVAQSPRYKIIEKRQSVAFWCNPISGHATLYWYQQILGQGPKLLIQFQNNGVVDDSQLPKDRFSAERLKGVDSTLKIQPAKLEDSAVYLCASSQDGYEQYFGPGTRLTVT.

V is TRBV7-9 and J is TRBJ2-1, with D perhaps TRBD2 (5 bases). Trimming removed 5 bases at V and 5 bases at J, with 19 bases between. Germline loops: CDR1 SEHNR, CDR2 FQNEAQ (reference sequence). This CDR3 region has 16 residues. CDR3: CASSPAPSTVDNEQFF. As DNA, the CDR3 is TGTGCCAGCAGCCCCGCCCCTAGCACAGTCGACAATGAGCAGTTCTTC.

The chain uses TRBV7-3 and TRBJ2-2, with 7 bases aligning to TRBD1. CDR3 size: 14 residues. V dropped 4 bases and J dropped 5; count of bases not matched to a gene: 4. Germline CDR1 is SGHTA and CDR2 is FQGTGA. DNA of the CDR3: TGTGCCAGCAGCTCGACAGGGCCGACCGGGGAGCTGTTTTTT. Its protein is CASSSTGPTGELFF.

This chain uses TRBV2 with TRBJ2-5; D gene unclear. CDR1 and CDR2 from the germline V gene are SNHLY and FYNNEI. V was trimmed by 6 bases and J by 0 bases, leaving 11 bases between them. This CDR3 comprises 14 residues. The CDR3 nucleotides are TGTGCCAGCAGATTGACTTGGTACCAAGAGACCCAGTACTTC. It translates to CASRLTWYQETQYF.

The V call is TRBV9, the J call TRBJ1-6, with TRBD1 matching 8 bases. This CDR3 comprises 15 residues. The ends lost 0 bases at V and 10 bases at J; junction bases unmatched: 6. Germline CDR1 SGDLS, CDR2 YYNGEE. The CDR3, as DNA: TGTGCCAGCAGCGTAGGGACAGGGAAAGGATCACCCCTCCACTTT. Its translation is CASSVGTGKGSPLHF.

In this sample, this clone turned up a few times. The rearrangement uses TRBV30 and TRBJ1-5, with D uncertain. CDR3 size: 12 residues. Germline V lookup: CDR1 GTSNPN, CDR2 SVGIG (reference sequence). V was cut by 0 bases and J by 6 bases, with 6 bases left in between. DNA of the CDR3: TGTGCCTGGAGTGTACGCGGTCAGCCCCAGCATTTT. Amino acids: CAWSVRGQPQHF.

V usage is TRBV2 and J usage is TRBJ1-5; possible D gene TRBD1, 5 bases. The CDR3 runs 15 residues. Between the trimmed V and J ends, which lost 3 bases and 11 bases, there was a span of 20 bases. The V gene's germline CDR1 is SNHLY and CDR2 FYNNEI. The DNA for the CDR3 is TGTGCCAGCAGTGAGACCGGGGCAGTCGTTGAGTCCCAGCATTTT. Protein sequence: CASSETGAVVESQHF.

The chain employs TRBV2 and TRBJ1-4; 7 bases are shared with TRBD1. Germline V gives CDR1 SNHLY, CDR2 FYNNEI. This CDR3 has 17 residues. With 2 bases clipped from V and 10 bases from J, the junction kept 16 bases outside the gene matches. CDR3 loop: CASSESRFGDRERKLFF. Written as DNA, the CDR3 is TGTGCCAGCAGTGAATCTCGGTTTGGAGACAGGGAGAGAAAACTGTTTTTT.

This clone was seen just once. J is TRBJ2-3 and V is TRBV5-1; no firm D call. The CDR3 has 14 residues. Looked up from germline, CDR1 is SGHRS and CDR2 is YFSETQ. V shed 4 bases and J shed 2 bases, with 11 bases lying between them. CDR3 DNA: TGCGCCAGCAGCCCTCTTGGGGACACAGATACGCAGTATTTT. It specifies CASSPLGDTDTQYF.

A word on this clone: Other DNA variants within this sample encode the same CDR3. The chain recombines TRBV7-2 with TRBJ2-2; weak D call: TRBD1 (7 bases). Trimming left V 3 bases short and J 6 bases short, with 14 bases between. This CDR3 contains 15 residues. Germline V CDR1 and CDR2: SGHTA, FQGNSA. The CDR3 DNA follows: TGTGCCAGCAGCTTGGGTACAGGGGAGGCCGGGGAGCTGTTTTTT. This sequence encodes CASSLGTGEAGELFF.

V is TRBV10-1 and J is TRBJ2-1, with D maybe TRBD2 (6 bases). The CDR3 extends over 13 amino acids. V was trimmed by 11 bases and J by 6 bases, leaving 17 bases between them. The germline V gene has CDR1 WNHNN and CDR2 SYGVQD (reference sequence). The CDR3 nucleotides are TGCGCCTCCGCGGGAAGAGCGAGCAATGAGCAGTTCTTC. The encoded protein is CASAGRASNEQFF.

This chain's CDR3 is CASSPRWTADQPQHF. The CDR3, as DNA: TGTGCCAGCAGCCCGAGGTGGACAGCAGATCAGCCCCAGCATTTT. The chain joins TRBV28 to TRBJ1-5, with D possibly matching TRBD1 (6 bases). The CDR3 is 15 amino acids. The germline V gene has CDR1 MDHEN and CDR2 SYDVKM. The ends were cut back, 6 bases at V and 5 bases at J, with 17 bases in the middle.

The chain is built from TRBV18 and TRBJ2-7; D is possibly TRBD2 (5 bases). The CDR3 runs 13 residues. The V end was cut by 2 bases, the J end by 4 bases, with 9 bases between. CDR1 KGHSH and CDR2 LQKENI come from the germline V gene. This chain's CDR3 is CASSPGGSYEQYV. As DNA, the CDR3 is TGTGCCAGCTCACCAGGAGGCAGTTACGAGCAGTACGTC.

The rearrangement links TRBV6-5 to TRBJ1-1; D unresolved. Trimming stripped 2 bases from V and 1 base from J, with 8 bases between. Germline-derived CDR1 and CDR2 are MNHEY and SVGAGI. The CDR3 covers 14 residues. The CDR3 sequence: CASSYSVRNTEAFF. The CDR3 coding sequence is TGTGCCAGCAGTTACAGTGTCAGGAACACTGAAGCTTTCTTT.

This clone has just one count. The CDR3 DNA reads as TGTGCCAGCAGTTTTCTGGGGGGGGTAGATACGCAGTATTTT. Translating it yields CASSFLGGVDTQYF. J is TRBJ2-3 and V is TRBV28; 7 bases map to TRBD2. After removal of 3 bases from V and 5 bases from J, the junction contained 5 bases not matched to a gene. Germline assignment: CDR1 MDHEN and CDR2 SYDVKM. The CDR3 extends over 14 amino acids.

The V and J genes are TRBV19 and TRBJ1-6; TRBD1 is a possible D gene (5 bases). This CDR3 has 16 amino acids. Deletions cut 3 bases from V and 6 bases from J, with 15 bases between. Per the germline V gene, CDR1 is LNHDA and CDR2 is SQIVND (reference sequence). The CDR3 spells CASSIQQRDVNSPLHF. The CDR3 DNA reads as TGTGCCAGTAGTATCCAACAACGGGACGTTAATTCACCCCTCCACTTT.

This CDR3 is CASSYGIIYEQYF. As DNA, the CDR3 is TGTGCCAGCAGTTATGGCATCATCTACGAGCAGTACTTC. The chain carries TRBV6-6 and TRBJ2-7; no definite D call. CDR3 length: 13 amino acids. CDR1 is MNHNY and CDR2 is SVGAGI in the germline V gene (reference sequence). V was shortened by 3 bases and J by 3 bases, with 9 bases between the two germline ends.

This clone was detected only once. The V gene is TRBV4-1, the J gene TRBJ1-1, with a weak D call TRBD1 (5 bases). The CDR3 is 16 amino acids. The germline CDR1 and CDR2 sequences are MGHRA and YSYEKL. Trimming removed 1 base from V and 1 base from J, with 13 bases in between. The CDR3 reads CASSQGSERGNTEAFF. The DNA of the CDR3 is TGCGCCAGCAGCCAAGGATCCGAAAGGGGGAACACTGAAGCTTTCTTT.

CDR3 sequence: CASSTRDSTYEQYV. The CDR3 DNA is TGTGCCAGCAGCACAAGGGACAGTACCTACGAGCAGTACGTC. J is TRBJ2-7 and V is TRBV21-1; TRBD1 reflects the table's D call only, with no check against the DNA. TRBV21-1 is listed as a pseudogene. The CDR3 runs to 14 residues.

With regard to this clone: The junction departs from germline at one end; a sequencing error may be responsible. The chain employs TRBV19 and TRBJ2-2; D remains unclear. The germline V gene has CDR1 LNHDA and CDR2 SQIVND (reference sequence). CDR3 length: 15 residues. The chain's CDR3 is CASTIQGAPTGELFF. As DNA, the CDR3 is TGTGCCAGTACTATACAAGGCGCGCCCACCGGGGAGCTGTTTTTT.

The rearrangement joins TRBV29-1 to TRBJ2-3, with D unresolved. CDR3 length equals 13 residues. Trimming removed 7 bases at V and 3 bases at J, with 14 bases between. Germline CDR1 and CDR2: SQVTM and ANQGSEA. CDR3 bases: TGCAGCGGGTTGACCCCTGGGACAGATACGCAGTATTTT. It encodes CSGLTPGTDTQYF.

In DNA form, the CDR3 reads TGTGCCAGCAGGTTAGGCAGGGGTGGATTTAATGAGCAGTTCTTC. This translates into CASRLGRGGFNEQFF. The rearrangement uses TRBV6-1 and TRBJ2-1, with D maybe TRBD1 (6 bases). CDR1 is MNHNS and CDR2 is SASEGT in the germline V gene. The CDR3 spans 15 residues. Trimming cost V 6 bases and J 7 bases, with 19 bases left between them.